The rows below give T cell receptor beta chains drawn from one sample of a study of cytomegalovirus exposure and HLA in healthy donors. Repertoires were generated with immunoSEQ multiplex PCR, while TCRdb's copy carries only in-frame clones and drops some. The data hold some 170,000 clones, with around 92% observed a single time. What was sequenced was PBMCs. These receptors all stem from a woman aged 18 to 35 in good health and CMV-seropositive. The CDR3 runs from the conserved cysteine through the conserved F or W. A D gene is named only where the DNA matches it firmly. Not every row has a clone size; where given, it reads once, few, many or a size class.

V	J	D	size	CDR3	DNA
TRBV9	TRBJ2-3	.	.	CASSYTDTQYF	TGTGCCAGCAGCTACACAGATACGCAGTATTTT
TRBV7-2	TRBJ1-2	.	.	CASSPQSNYGYTF	TGTGCCAGCAGCCCCCAGTCAAACTATGGCTACACCTTC
TRBV18	TRBJ1-1	TRBD1	.	CASSLGQAGEAFF	TGTGCCAGCTCACTCGGACAGGCCGGTGAAGCTTTCTTT
TRBV28	TRBJ1-2	.	.	CASSFRGNYGYTF	TGTGCCAGCAGTTTTCGGGGTAACTATGGCTACACCTTC
TRBV7-6	TRBJ2-6	.	.	CASSLTPGSSSGANVLTF	TGTGCCAGCAGCTTAACCCCCGGTTCGTCCTCTGGGGCCAACGTCCTGACTTTC
TRBV6-5	TRBJ1-2	.	.	CASSTGVDYGYTF	TGTGCCAGCAGCACGGGTGTCGACTATGGCTACACCTTC
TRBV9	TRBJ1-2	.	.	CASSAHLGQNYGYTF	TGTGCCAGCAGCGCCCATCTAGGACAGAACTATGGCTACACCTTC
TRBV27	TRBJ2-2	.	.	CASSSVNTGELFF	TGTGCCAGCAGTTCGGTGAACACCGGGGAGCTGTTTTTT
TRBV11-2	TRBJ2-1	.	.	CASSLVGRYNEQFF	TGTGCCAGCAGCTTAGTGGGCCGTTACAATGAGCAGTTCTTC
TRBV7-3	TRBJ2-3	.	.	CASSLILSTDTQYF	TGTGCCAGCAGCTTAATCTTAAGCACAGATACGCAGTATTTT
TRBV4-2	TRBJ2-7	.	.	CASSQEVGSYEQYF	TGTGCCAGCAGCCAAGAGGTCGGCTCCTACGAGCAGTACTTC
TRBV2	TRBJ1-3	.	once	CASSEPSKGNTIYF	TGTGCCAGCAGTGAACCTTCTAAAGGAAACACCATATATTTT
TRBV5-4	TRBJ2-4	.	few	CASSLEGGGIQYF	TGTGCCAGCAGCTTGGAGGGAGGTGGCATTCAGTACTTC
TRBV5-1	TRBJ1-2	.	.	CASSLGGSPYGYTF	TGCGCCAGCAGCTTGGGAGGCAGCCCCTATGGCTACACCTTC
TRBV5-4	TRBJ1-2	.	.	CASSLGRFNYGYTF	TGTGCCAGCAGCTTGGGGAGATTCAACTATGGCTACACCTTC
TRBV6-5	TRBJ2-1	TRBD1	once	CATWDRAARNEQFF	TGTGCCACCTGGGACAGGGCCGCAAGAAATGAGCAGTTCTTC
TRBV5-1	TRBJ2-1	TRBD2	.	CASSLSGGLADPRSSYNEQFF	TGCGCCAGCAGCTTGTCCGGGGGACTAGCGGACCCCCGAAGCTCCTACAATGAGCAGTTCTTC
TRBV7-3	TRBJ2-7	.	.	CASSLEGREGVLEQYF	TGTGCCAGCAGCTTAGAGGGTAGAGAAGGAGTCCTCGAGCAGTACTTC
TRBV15	TRBJ1-5	.	.	CATSRDWTEGLDQPQHF	TGTGCCACCAGCAGAGATTGGACGGAGGGCTTAGATCAGCCCCAGCATTTT
TRBV9	TRBJ2-3	TRBD2	.	CASSLGGGTDTQYF	TGTGCCAGCAGCCTCGGGGGGGGCACAGATACGCAGTATTTT
TRBV7-3	TRBJ2-5	.	.	CASSLAGSETQYF	TGTGCCAGCAGCTTAGCAGGGTCGGAGACCCAGTACTTC
TRBV27	TRBJ2-3	.	.	CASTPRGGSHDTQYF	TGTGCCAGCACCCCAAGAGGCGGCAGCCATGATACGCAGTATTTT